This T cell receptor (beta chain) was observed in a study of T-cell memory formation after mild COVID-19. Study-level findings and limits: The finding that pre-infection memory included some responding clones suggested that cross-reactive memory joined.

Trimming shortened V by 0 bases and J by 11 bases, and 19 bases separated the two germline ends. CDR1 is MGHRA, CDR2 YSYEKL, per germline. The CDR3 totals 15 residues. 5'RACE primed at constant segments yielded TCR alpha and TCR beta cDNA libraries bearing sample barcodes and UMIs. In TCRdb, the 5' RACE reads were re-called with MiXCR into one record per CDR3 protein. The sample records roughly 480,000 distinct CDR3 sequences, 25% being singletons. About this clonotype: Its matching antigen is unknown.

This sequence originates from an adult woman who had mild COVID-19 (a few samples of this study predate the infection). Cell type and time point are not known. The V call is TRBV4-1, the J call TRBJ1-1; D might be TRBD1 (5 bases). The sample consisted of PBMCs or a T cell subset sorted from them (not recorded which). This chain's CDR3 is CASSQEGGWGVVAFF. CDR3 nucleotide sequence: TGCGCCAGCAGCCAAGAAGGAGGATGGGGGGTTGTCGCTTTCTTT.